This T cell receptor beta chain was profiled in a study of PD-L1 blockade in urothelial cancer. TCRdb keeps only in-frame clones here, not all; method: immunoSEQ multiplex PCR. The table records 60,000 to 75,000 clones, about four fifths of them present only once. Germline V gene data show CDR1 as SGHDT and CDR2 as YYEEEE. The CDR3 length is 13 residues. V lost 2 bases, J lost 8 bases, and 10 bases lay in between. Time point reported: pretreatment peripheral blood. The chain is built from TRBV5-6 and TRBJ1-4, with D unresolved. The receptor comes from a woman in her sixties or seventies with urothelial cancer. The material sequenced was PBMCs, taken around atezolizumab (anti-PD-L1) treatment. The CDR3 region has the DNA TGTGCCAGCAGCTTTCGGGGAGGGGAAAAACTGTTTTTT. Its translation is CASSFRGGEKLFF.